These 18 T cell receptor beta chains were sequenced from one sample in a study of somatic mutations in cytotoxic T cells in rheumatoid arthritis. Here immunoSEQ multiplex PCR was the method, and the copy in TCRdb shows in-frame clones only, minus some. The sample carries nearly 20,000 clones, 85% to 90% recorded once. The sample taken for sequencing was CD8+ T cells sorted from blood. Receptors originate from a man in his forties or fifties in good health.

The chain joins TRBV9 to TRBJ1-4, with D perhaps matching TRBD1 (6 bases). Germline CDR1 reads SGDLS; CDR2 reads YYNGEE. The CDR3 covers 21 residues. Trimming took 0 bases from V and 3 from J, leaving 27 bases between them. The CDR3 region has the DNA TGTGCCAGCAGCGTAGAGGTTCGGGCACAGGGTAGTCGCAGAGCTAATGAAAAACTGTTTTTT. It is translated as CASSVEVRAQGSRRANEKLFF.

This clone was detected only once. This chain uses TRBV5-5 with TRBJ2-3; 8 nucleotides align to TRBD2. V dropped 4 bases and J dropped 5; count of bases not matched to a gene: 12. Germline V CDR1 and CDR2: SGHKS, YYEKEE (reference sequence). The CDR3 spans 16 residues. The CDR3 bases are TGTGCCAGCAGCCCCCGGGGAGCGGGAGCTAAAGATACGCAGTATTTT. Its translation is CASSPRGAGAKDTQYF.

The CDR3 here is CAISGVGNSTGTNSYEQYF. DNA of the CDR3: TGTGCCATCAGTGGAGTAGGGAATTCAACCGGGACTAACTCCTACGAGCAGTACTTC. The genes are TRBV10-3 and TRBJ2-7; 7 bases map to TRBD2. The CDR3 has 19 residues. Germline CDR1 ENHRY, CDR2 SYGVKD. Trimming cost V 4 bases and J 0 bases; bases outside gene matches: 18.

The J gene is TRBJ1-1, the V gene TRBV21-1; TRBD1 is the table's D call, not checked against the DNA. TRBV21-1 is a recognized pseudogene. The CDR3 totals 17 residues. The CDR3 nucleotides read TGTGCCAGCAGCAAACCGGGACATACCCGAAACGGGACTGAAGCTTTCTTT. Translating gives CASSKPGHTRNGTEAFF.

CDR3 sequence (DNA): TGTGCCAGCAGTTTATCGGCGGGGAGCTCCTACAATGAGCAGTTCTTC. It specifies CASSLSAGSSYNEQFF. J is TRBJ2-1 and V is TRBV27, with D perhaps TRBD2 (6 bases). V was clipped by 0 bases and J by 0 bases, with 9 bases between them. Per the germline V gene, CDR1 is MNHEY and CDR2 is SMNVEV (reference sequence). The length of the CDR3 is 16 residues.

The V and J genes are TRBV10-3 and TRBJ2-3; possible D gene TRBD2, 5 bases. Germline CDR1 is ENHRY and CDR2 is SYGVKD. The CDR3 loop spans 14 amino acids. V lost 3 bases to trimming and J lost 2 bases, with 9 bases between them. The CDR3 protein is CAISEHGDTDTQYF. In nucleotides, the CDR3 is TGTGCCATCAGTGAACACGGGGACACAGATACGCAGTATTTT.

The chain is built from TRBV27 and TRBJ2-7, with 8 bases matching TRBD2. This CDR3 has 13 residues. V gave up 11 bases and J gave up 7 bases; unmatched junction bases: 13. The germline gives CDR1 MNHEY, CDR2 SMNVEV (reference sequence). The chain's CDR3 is CAAGGSGTREQYF. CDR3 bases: TGTGCCGCTGGGGGTAGCGGGACTCGGGAGCAGTACTTC.

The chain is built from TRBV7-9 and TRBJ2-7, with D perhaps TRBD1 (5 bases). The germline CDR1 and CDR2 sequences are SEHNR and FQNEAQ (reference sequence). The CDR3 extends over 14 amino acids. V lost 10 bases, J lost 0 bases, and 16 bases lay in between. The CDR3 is CATNGVRGSYEQYF. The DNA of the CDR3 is TGTGCCACCAACGGAGTAAGGGGCTCCTACGAGCAGTACTTC.

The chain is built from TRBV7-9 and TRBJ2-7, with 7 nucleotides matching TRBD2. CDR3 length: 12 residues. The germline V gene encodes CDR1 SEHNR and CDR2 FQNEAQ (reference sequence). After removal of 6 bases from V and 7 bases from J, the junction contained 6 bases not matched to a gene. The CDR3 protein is CASRWREGEQYF. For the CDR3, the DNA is TGTGCCAGCAGATGGAGGGAGGGGGAGCAGTACTTC.

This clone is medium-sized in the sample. The CDR3 reads CASSFSGDTIYF. CDR3 DNA sequence: TGTGCCAGCAGCTTCTCCGGGGACACCATATATTTT. This rearrangement joins TRBV7-9 to TRBJ1-3; no reliable D call. CDR1 and CDR2 from the germline V gene are SEHNR and FQNEAQ (reference sequence). Trimming removed 3 bases at V and 8 bases at J, with 8 bases between. CDR3 length: 12 residues. The variable domain in full, with the rest retrieved from reference TRBV7-9 and TRBJ1-3, is DTGVSQNPRHKITKRGQNVTFRCDPISEHNRLYWYRQTLGQGPEFLTYFQNEAQLEKSRLLSDRFSAERPKGSFSTLEIQRTEQGDSAMYLCASSFSGDTIYFGEGSWLTVV.

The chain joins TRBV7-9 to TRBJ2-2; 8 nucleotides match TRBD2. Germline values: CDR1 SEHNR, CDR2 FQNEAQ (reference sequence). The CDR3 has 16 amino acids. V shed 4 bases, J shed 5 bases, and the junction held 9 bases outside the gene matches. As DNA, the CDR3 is TGTGCCAGCAGCTCTACCCGCGGGGGGTGGACCGGGGAGCTGTTTTTT. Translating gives CASSSTRGGWTGELFF.

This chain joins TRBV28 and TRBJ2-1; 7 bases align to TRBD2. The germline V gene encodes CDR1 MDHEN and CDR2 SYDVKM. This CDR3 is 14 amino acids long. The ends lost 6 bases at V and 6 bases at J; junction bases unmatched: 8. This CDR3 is CASRPRSGGNEQFF. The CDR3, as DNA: TGTGCCAGCAGGCCCCGTTCGGGGGGCAATGAGCAGTTCTTC.

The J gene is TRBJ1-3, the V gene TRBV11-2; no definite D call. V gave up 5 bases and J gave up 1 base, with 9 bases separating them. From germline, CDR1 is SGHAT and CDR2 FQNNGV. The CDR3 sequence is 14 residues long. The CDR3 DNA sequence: TGTGCCAGCAGCGAACCAGATTCTGGAAACACCATATATTTT. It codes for CASSEPDSGNTIYF.

In nucleotides, the CDR3 is TGCGCCAGCAGCCAAGTCCTAGCGGGAGTGTACGAGCAGTACTTC. This sequence encodes CASSQVLAGVYEQYF. The J gene is TRBJ2-7, the V gene TRBV4-1, with 10 nucleotides matching TRBD2. CDR3 length: 15 amino acids. The junction had 4 bases not matched to a gene; V was cut back by 1 base and J by 4 bases. Germline V gene lookup returns CDR1 MGHRA and CDR2 YSYEKL.

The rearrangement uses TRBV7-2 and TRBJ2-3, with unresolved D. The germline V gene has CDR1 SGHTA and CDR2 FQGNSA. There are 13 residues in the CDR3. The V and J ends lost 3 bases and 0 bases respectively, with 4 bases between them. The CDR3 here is CASSFGSTDTQYF. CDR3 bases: TGTGCCAGCAGCTTCGGAAGCACAGATACGCAGTATTTT.

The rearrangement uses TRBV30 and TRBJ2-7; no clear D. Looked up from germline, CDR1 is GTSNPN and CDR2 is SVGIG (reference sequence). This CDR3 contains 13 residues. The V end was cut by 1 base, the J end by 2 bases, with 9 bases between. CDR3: CAWSGADPYEQYF. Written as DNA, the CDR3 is TGTGCCTGGAGTGGGGCAGATCCCTACGAGCAGTACTTC.

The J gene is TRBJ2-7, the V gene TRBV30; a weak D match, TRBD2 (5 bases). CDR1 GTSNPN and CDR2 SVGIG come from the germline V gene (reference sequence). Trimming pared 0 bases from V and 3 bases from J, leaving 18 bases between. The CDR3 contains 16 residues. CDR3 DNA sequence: TGTGCCTGGAGTGTACTAGGACTCACCGAGAACTACGAGCAGTACTTC. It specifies CAWSVLGLTENYEQYF. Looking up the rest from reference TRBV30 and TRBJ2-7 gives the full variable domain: SQTIHQWPATLVQPVGSPLSLECTVEGTSNPNLYWYRQAAGRGLQLLFYSVGIGQISSEVPQNLSASRPQDRQFILSSKKLLLSDSGFYLCAWSVLGLTENYEQYFGPGTRLTVT.

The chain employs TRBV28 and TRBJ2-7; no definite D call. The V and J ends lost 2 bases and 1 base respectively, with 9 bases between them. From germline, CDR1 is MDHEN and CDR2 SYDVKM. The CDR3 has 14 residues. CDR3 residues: CASSLLGPSYEQYF. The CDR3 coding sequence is TGTGCCAGCAGTTTACTAGGACCATCCTACGAGCAGTACTTC.